Described below is a single TCR beta chain sequence and its context. Its antigen is unidentified. A second PCR, run for about 6 to 11 cycles, used a sample-barcoded 5' primer plus a J-beta primer mix. A single record per CDR3 protein comes from TCRdb applying MiXCR to the 5' RACE reads. There are under 800,000 distinct CDR3 sequences in the sample; roughly 43% occur only once, and 20% to 25% lies in the top ten. This sample was included in a study of blood T cells in healthy people across ages. Study-wide findings and caveats: The study regarded diversity estimates from one million T cells as underestimates.

The V segment lost 2 bases and the J segment 7 bases; nucleotides outside the gene matches: 7. Germline-derived CDR1 and CDR2 are MNHEY and SVGEGT. The CDR3 length is 16 residues. The TCR sequence derives from a woman in her sixties or seventies in good health. The V gene is TRBV6-2 or TRBV6-3, the J gene TRBJ1-6; 8 nucleotides agree with TRBD1. Sequenced input: blood. This chain's CDR3 is CASSYPMGQANSPLHF. The CDR3 nucleotides are TGTGCCAGCAGTTACCCGATGGGACAGGCGAATTCACCCCTCCACTTT.